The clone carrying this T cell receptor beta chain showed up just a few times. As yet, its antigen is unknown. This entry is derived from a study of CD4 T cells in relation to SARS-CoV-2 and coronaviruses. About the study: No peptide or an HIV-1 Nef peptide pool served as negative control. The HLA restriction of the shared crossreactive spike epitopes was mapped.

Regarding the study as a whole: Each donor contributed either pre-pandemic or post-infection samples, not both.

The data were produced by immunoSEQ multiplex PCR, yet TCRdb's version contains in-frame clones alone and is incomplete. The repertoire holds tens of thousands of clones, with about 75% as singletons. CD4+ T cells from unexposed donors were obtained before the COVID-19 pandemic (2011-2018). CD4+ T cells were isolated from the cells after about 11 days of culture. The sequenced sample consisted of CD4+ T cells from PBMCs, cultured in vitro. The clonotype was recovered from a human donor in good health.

Here the CDR3 DNA reads TGTGCCAGCAGCACGGGACAGGAGTTTAGCACAGATACGCAGTATTTT. It specifies CASSTGQEFSTDTQYF. The genes are TRBV7-9 and TRBJ2-3, with 8 bases that match TRBD1. Germline lookup yields CDR1 SEHNR and CDR2 FQNEAQ (reference sequence). Trimming at V came to 5 bases and at J to 0 bases, leaving 7 bases not matched to a gene. This CDR3 contains 16 residues.